This TCR beta chain came from a study of cytomegalovirus exposure and HLA in healthy donors. Points on this clone: Its antigen is not identified.

This PCR relied on a set of 60 Vbeta primers and 13 Jbeta primers. TCRdb keeps only in-frame clones here, not all; method: immunoSEQ multiplex PCR. The sample has hundreds of thousands of clones; roughly 91% are singletons. The CDR3 is made up of 15 amino acids. The germline V gene encodes CDR1 SGHTA and CDR2 FQGNSA. V was cut by 5 bases and J by 0 bases, with 14 bases left in between. The study, taken as a whole, reports: The study designated roughly 160 TCR beta chains cytomegalovirus-associated. Earlier findings revealed that most TCR beta V segments proved productive either about 87% or about 30% of the time. In a later analysis, TCR beta V- and J-gene trimming was associated with a missense DCLRE1C variant.

The clonotype originates from a woman under 30 in good health and CMV-seronegative. This chain connects TRBV7-2 to TRBJ2-7; D perhaps matches TRBD1 (6 bases). Input material: PBMCs. The CDR3, as DNA: TGTGCCAGCAGCCCTAAGACAGGTTTCTCCTACGAGCAGTACTTC. Protein product: CASSPKTGFSYEQYF. Full variable domain (missing parts from reference TRBV7-2 and TRBJ2-7): GAGVSQSPSNKVTEKGKDVELRCDPISGHTALYWYRQSLGQGLEFLIYFQGNSAPDKSGLPSDRFSAERTGGSVSTLTIQRTQQEDSAVYLCASSPKTGFSYEQYFGPGTRLTVT.